Each of the 21 T cell receptor beta chains below was sequenced from the same sample in a study of cytomegalovirus exposure and HLA in healthy donors. The PCR contained 60 Vbeta and 13 Jbeta primers. TCRdb's table, derived via immunoSEQ multiplex PCR, lists solely in-frame clones and lacks some. This sample has 200,000 to 250,000 clones, with roughly 80% found just once. The sample was PBMCs. These receptors were collected from a woman in her 40s in good health and CMV-seronegative.

The genes are TRBV18 and TRBJ2-5; 8 bases fit TRBD1. Germline V gene lookup returns CDR1 KGHSH and CDR2 LQKENI. This CDR3 is 15 amino acids long. V shed 6 bases and J 5 bases; nucleotides not matched to a gene: 11. CDR3 region: CASSPGQGAWETQYF. DNA for the CDR3: TGTGCCAGCTCCCCAGGTCAGGGGGCGTGGGAGACCCAGTACTTC.

This clone came up once. The V and J genes are TRBV6-6 and TRBJ1-3; TRBD1 is a possible D gene (5 bases). CDR1 is MNHNY, CDR2 SVGAGI, per germline (reference sequence). Trimming removed 5 bases at V and 0 bases at J, with 8 bases between. The CDR3 runs 14 residues. The CDR3 region is CASSNQGSGNTIYF. The CDR3, as DNA: TGTGCCAGCAGTAATCAGGGCTCTGGAAACACCATATATTTT.

The chain carries TRBV5-8 and TRBJ2-1, with TRBD1 matching over 10 bases. Trimming cost V 0 bases and J 7 bases; bases outside gene matches: 4. Germline V gene sequence: CDR1 SGHTS, CDR2 YDEGEE. The CDR3 runs 15 residues. CDR3 protein: CASSLVWTGGNEQFF. In DNA, the CDR3 is TGTGCCAGCAGCTTGGTGTGGACAGGGGGGAATGAGCAGTTCTTC. The full variable domain, its missing parts supplied by reference TRBV5-8 and TRBJ2-1, is EAGVTQSPTHLIKTRGQQATLRCSPISGHTSVYWYQQALGLGLQFLLWYDEGEERNRGNFPPRFSGRQFPNYSSELNVNALELEDSALYLCASSLVWTGGNEQFFGPGTRLTVL.

This clone was detected a few times. The V gene is TRBV27, the J gene TRBJ2-3; no reliable D call. Germline V lookup: CDR1 MNHEY, CDR2 SMNVEV (reference sequence). This CDR3 has 14 residues. Trimming pared 3 bases from V and 0 bases from J, leaving 7 bases between. CDR3 amino acids: CASSFQTSTDTQYF. Written as DNA, the CDR3 is TGTGCCAGCAGTTTCCAGACTAGCACAGATACGCAGTATTTT.

The CDR3 nucleotides are TGTGCCAGTAGGGACCTCCTGGGACACGGTTTTAAGGATGGCTACACCTTC. Its protein is CASRDLLGHGFKDGYTF. The genes are TRBV19 and TRBJ1-2; D is possibly TRBD1 (6 bases). Germline CDR1 reads LNHDA; CDR2 reads SQIVND (reference sequence). V dropped 6 bases and J dropped 6 bases, with 26 bases sitting between them. The length of the CDR3 is 17 residues. Full variable domain (outside the CDR3, taken from reference TRBV19 and TRBJ1-2): DGGITQSPKYLFRKEGQNVTLSCEQNLNHDAMYWYRQDPGQGLRLIYYSQIVNDFQKGDIAEGYSVSREKKESFPLTVTSAQKNPTAFYLCASRDLLGHGFKDGYTFGSGTRLTVV.

This chain uses TRBV7-9 with TRBJ2-1, with 8 positions matching TRBD2. CDR3 length: 18 residues. Germline loops: CDR1 SEHNR, CDR2 FQNEAQ (reference sequence). Losses at the gene ends were 3 bases for V and 5 bases for J; bases not matched to a gene: 15. The CDR3 region is CASSFAVRPSGPDNEQFF. The CDR3 DNA reads as TGTGCCAGCAGCTTCGCCGTGAGGCCTAGCGGGCCAGACAATGAGCAGTTCTTC.

This clone was recorded a few times. V and J are TRBV2 and TRBJ1-4; 7 bases fit TRBD1. From germline, CDR1 is SNHLY and CDR2 FYNNEI. V shed 7 bases and J 13 bases; nucleotides not matched to a gene: 15. The CDR3 is 14 residues long. CDR3 sequence reads: CASIQRRSEGALFF. For the CDR3, the DNA is TGTGCCAGCATTCAAAGGAGGTCGGAGGGGGCACTGTTTTTT.

V gene TRBV19 combines with J gene TRBJ1-1; 9 nucleotides align to TRBD1. V lost 1 base, J lost 5 bases, and 5 bases stayed unmatched. The CDR3 length is 15 residues. Per the germline V gene, CDR1 is LNHDA and CDR2 is SQIVND (reference sequence). CDR3 in amino acids: CASSIGTGGRTEAFF. DNA of the CDR3: TGTGCCAGTAGTATAGGAACAGGGGGCAGGACTGAAGCTTTCTTT.

This clone was recorded once. The chain has TRBV6-5 and TRBJ1-1, with TRBD1 matching over 9 bases. This CDR3 comprises 12 residues. Unmatched junction bases numbered 5, after V lost 4 bases and J lost 11 bases. The germline CDR1 and CDR2 sequences are MNHEY and SVGAGI. CDR3 bases: TGTGCCAGCAGTTGGGGACAGGGCGCCGCTTTCTTT. Translating gives CASSWGQGAAFF.

The genes are TRBV5-1 and TRBJ2-7; 16 bases map to TRBD2. This CDR3 has 17 residues. CDR1 is SGHRS and CDR2 is YFSETQ in the germline V gene. V lost 0 bases, J lost 6 bases, and 6 bases stayed unmatched. The CDR3 here is CASSLDLGTSGRGEQYF. CDR3 sequence (DNA): TGCGCCAGCAGCTTGGACCTCGGGACTAGCGGGAGGGGCGAGCAGTACTTC.

In this sample, this clone turned up once. V and J are TRBV10-3 and TRBJ1-3; maybe TRBD1 (5 bases). Trimming cost V 7 bases and J 0 bases, with 10 bases left between them. The CDR3 runs 14 residues. The germline V gene has CDR1 ENHRY and CDR2 SYGVKD. The chain's CDR3 is CAITSQGSGNTIYF. DNA for the CDR3: TGTGCCATCACCTCGCAGGGCTCTGGAAACACCATATATTTT.

This clone came up once. The chain uses TRBV27 and TRBJ2-3, with 7 bases lining up with TRBD1. The CDR3 totals 15 residues. Germline CDR1 MNHEY, CDR2 SMNVEV (reference sequence). V gave up 2 bases and J gave up 2 bases; unmatched junction bases: 4. The CDR3 sequence is CASSLRQGTTDTQYF. CDR3 nucleotides: TGTGCCAGCAGTTTAAGACAGGGCACCACAGATACGCAGTATTTT.

J is TRBJ2-1 and V is TRBV27, with TRBD1 matching over 7 bases. V dropped 5 bases and J dropped 4; count of bases not matched to a gene: 8. The CDR3 runs 15 residues. Germline lookup yields CDR1 MNHEY and CDR2 SMNVEV (reference sequence). Written as DNA, the CDR3 is TGTGCCAGCAGTCCGGACAGGATACTATACAATGAGCAGTTCTTC. Encoded protein: CASSPDRILYNEQFF.

The gene calls are TRBV27 and TRBJ2-5; a weak D match, TRBD2 (7 bases). The V gene's germline CDR1 is MNHEY and CDR2 SMNVEV (reference sequence). V lost 6 bases and J lost 2, with 25 bases in between. This CDR3 contains 18 residues. The CDR3, as DNA: TGTGCCAGCAGGCGGAAGCAGCCCGGACTAGGACAGCAAGAGACCCAGTACTTC. Encoded protein: CASRRKQPGLGQQETQYF.

The V gene is TRBV19, the J gene TRBJ1-1; D is uncertain. Trimming stripped 3 bases from V and 8 bases from J, with 7 bases between. Germline values: CDR1 LNHDA, CDR2 SQIVND (reference sequence). The length of the CDR3 is 11 residues. The CDR3 sequence is CASSISSEAFF. The DNA for the CDR3 is TGTGCCAGTAGTATCTCCTCGGAAGCTTTCTTT.

The chain carries TRBV9 and TRBJ2-7; 8 bases align to TRBD2. V lost 3 bases, J lost 3 bases, and 8 bases stayed unmatched. CDR1 and CDR2 (germline): SGDLS, YYNGEE. This CDR3 comprises 15 residues. The CDR3 spells CASSERESVYYEQYF. The DNA of the CDR3 is TGTGCCAGCAGCGAGCGGGAGTCCGTTTACTACGAGCAGTACTTC.

A few counts support this clone. The CDR3 DNA reads TGTGCCAGCAGTTTTCGAGAGAACACTGAAGCTTTCTTT. Its protein is CASSFRENTEAFF. The chain is built from TRBV27 and TRBJ1-1; D remains unclear. Germline assignment: CDR1 MNHEY and CDR2 SMNVEV (reference sequence). The V end was cut by 3 bases, the J end by 1 base, with 6 bases between. CDR3 length equals 13 residues.

The chain carries TRBV18 and TRBJ2-7; 7 nucleotides match TRBD1. Germline CDR1 and CDR2: KGHSH and LQKENI. With 1 base clipped from V and 5 bases from J, the junction kept 2 bases outside the gene matches. The CDR3 covers 13 residues. CDR3 protein: CASSPQGANEQYF. The CDR3 DNA is TGTGCCAGCTCACCACAGGGGGCTAACGAGCAGTACTTC.

As concerns this clone: At the DNA level, this CDR3 is encoded by other sequences in the same sample as well. The gene calls are TRBV9 and TRBJ1-2; 10 bases are a match to TRBD1. This CDR3 is 14 amino acids long. The V segment lost 4 bases and the J segment 8 bases; nucleotides outside the gene matches: 8. Per germline, CDR1 SGDLS and CDR2 YYNGEE. The DNA for the CDR3 is TGTGCCAGCAGCCTAAGACAGGGGGCGATCGGCTACACCTTC. Translated: CASSLRQGAIGYTF.

The chain has TRBV30 and TRBJ1-5; 7 bases map to TRBD1. CDR3 length: 13 residues. The junction had 5 bases not matched to a gene; V was cut back by 2 bases and J by 7 bases. In germline, CDR1 is GTSNPN, CDR2 SVGIG (reference sequence). The CDR3 region has the DNA TGTGCCTGGAGTCCGGACAGGCGGCAGCCCCAGCATTTT. Its translation is CAWSPDRRQPQHF.

This chain connects TRBV7-7 to TRBJ2-2, with 9 bases that match TRBD2. V shed 5 bases and J 7 bases; nucleotides not matched to a gene: 14. Germline V gene sequence: CDR1 SSHAT, CDR2 FNYEAQ (reference sequence). CDR3 size: 17 residues. CDR3 sequence reads: CASSPRGGGSAGGELFF. In nucleotides, the CDR3 is TGTGCCAGCAGCCCGCGGGGGGGCGGGAGCGCCGGCGGGGAGCTGTTTTTT.